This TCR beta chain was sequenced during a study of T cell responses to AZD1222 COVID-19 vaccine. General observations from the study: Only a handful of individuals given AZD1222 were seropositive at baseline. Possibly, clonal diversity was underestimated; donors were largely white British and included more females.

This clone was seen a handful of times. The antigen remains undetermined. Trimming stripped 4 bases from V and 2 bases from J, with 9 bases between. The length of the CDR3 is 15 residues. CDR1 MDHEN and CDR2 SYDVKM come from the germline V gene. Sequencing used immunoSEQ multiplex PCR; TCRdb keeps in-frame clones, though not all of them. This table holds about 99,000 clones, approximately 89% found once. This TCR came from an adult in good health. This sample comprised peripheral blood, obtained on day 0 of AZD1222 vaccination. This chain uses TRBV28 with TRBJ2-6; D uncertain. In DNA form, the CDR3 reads TGTGCCAGCAGTTCCCCGGCTACTGGGGCCAACGTCCTGACTTTC. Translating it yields CASSSPATGANVLTF.